These T cell receptor beta chains were read from a single sample in a study of read filtering for tumor transcriptome and immune sequencing. Via MiXCR, TCRdb re-called the reads, giving one row per CDR3 protein. This table holds more than 30,000 distinct CDR3 sequences, 12% to 15% found once. The sequencing sample was made of a population of CD138-negative cells sorted from bone marrow. The source is a donor at least 40 years old with multiple myeloma. The conserved cysteine and the conserved F or W are not part of the CDR3 here.

TRBV12-3/TRBV12-4,ASSPGGKGLGTEAF
TRBV20-1,SAYGLSSYNEQF
TRBV20-1,SQAGEIMNEQY
TRBV21-1,ASSKGDRVNQPQH
TRBV4-1,ASSQGPDRSYEQY
TRBV7-6,ASSFRLNTEAF
TRBV2,ASLLNTGELF
TRBV6-1,ASSDYLAGVQDTQY
TRBV7-3,ASRATGGRQV
TRBV7-9,ASSSGTGASYEQY
TRBV5-1,ASSTAEDTQY
TRBV3-1,ASSQETGGAEQPQH
TRBV5-8,ASSQRTVTDTQY
TRBV29-1,SVGKDTANTEAF
TRBV30,AWRRQGGSYEQY
TRBV20-1,SAPPGGPYNEQF
TRBV27,ASSRGGAEQY
TRBV30,AWSGTGTDTQY
TRBV10-3,AISELERGNQPQH
TRBV5-1,ASSLAPGLVNTEAF
TRBV6-1,ASSEGRQPQH
TRBV30,AWSGGDNQPQH
TRBV7-3,ASSRQAIDTDTQY
TRBV5-5,ASSRDPHRPDTQY
TRBV4-1,ASSPRTENTEAF
TRBV11-2,ASSLGVDGVYEQY
TRBV20-1,SALYYEQY
TRBV5-1,ASSTRQGALGDTEAF
TRBV12-3/TRBV12-4,ASRSLKAF
TRBV12-3/TRBV12-4,ASSLSRFMNTEAF
TRBV29-1,SVTDVSGANVLT
TRBV10-2,ASSGGTGSAGELF
TRBV28,ASSLRLRKNTEAF
TRBV6-5,ASRPGDRGKKLF
TRBV7-9,ASSLGGSGTQY
TRBV20-1,SARTGAGTEAF
TRBV14,ASSHNLLLGGDTEAF
TRBV7-8,ASSQREYNEQF
TRBV7-6,ASSSRPSSYNEQF
TRBV3-1,ASSHGGHTGELF
TRBV20-1,SARDASGGLAYEQY
TRBV5-6,ASSLDRGGQPQH
TRBV6-2/TRBV6-3,ASSYQGAASSPLH
TRBV30,AWTKTANTEAF
TRBV19,ASSIAGAPGTGELF
TRBV6-2/TRBV6-3,ASSYQPLAGAYNEQF
TRBV27,ASRNRGIFSPLH
TRBV6-5,ASQLLSTDTQY